This TCR beta chain comes out of a study of cytomegalovirus exposure and HLA in healthy donors. This PCR relied on a set of 60 Vbeta primers and 13 Jbeta primers. The method was immunoSEQ multiplex PCR; TCRdb's version includes in-frame clones alone and lacks a portion of them. The profile covers 200,000 to 300,000 clones, with around four fifths appearing a single time and approximately 0.47% taken by the ten largest. The sequence was collected from a boy aged 5-17 years in good health and CMV-seronegative. Input material: PBMCs.

The CDR3 DNA reads as TGTGCCAGCAGCCCCGTCCGGGGGGTAGAAGGCTATGGCTACACCTTC. This gives the protein CASSPVRGVEGYGYTF. This rearrangement joins TRBV14 to TRBJ1-2; tentative D call: TRBD1 (5 bases). Trimming pared 4 bases from V and 4 bases from J, leaving 19 bases between. CDR3 size: 16 residues. Germline V gene lookup returns CDR1 SGHDN and CDR2 FVKESK.